This T cell receptor beta chain was profiled in a study of blood T cell repertoires in COVID-19. The wider study: COVID-19 samples from acute and convalescent phases originated in the United States, Italy and Spain. Nucleic acid was either cDNA or gDNA, and it came from T cells, B-cell-depleted T cells, or PBMCs.

Germline lookup yields CDR1 SQVTM and CDR2 ANQGSEA. V dropped 4 bases and J dropped 4; count of bases not matched to a gene: 7. CDR3 size: 14 residues. Per the study methods: Estimated nucleated cell counts came from reference gene primer amplification. Some clones are missing from TCRdb's copy, which holds only in-frame ones; the method was immunoSEQ multiplex PCR. That table is the source of V, J and clone size, and D and trimming were worked out from the DNA. This sample carries a few hundred thousand clones, around 87% of them seen once, and the ten largest clones take 1%. The V and J genes are TRBV29-1 and TRBJ2-1, with 7 nucleotides matching TRBD2. The sequenced material came from peripheral blood. The clonotype was recovered from a man over 45 with active or convalescent COVID-19. The CDR3 protein is CSVARLAEYNEQFF. DNA of the CDR3: TGCAGCGTTGCCCGCCTAGCGGAGTACAATGAGCAGTTCTTC.